Following are 10 T cell receptor beta chains from one sample sequenced in a study of PD-L1 blockade in urothelial cancer. Regarding time point: peripheral blood 6 weeks after treatment start. Libraries were prepared by immunoSEQ multiplex PCR; TCRdb keeps only in-frame clonotypes and omits some of them. This table has tens of thousands of clones, about 93% appearing once. The sequencing here drew on PBMCs, taken around atezolizumab (anti-PD-L1) treatment. These receptors were collected from an older woman with urothelial cancer.

This chain connects TRBV2 to TRBJ1-6, with 9 bases that match TRBD1. Trimming cost V 8 bases and J 7 bases; bases outside gene matches: 15. This CDR3 spans 17 amino acids. The germline V gene encodes CDR1 SNHLY and CDR2 FYNNEI. CDR3 in DNA: TGTGCCAGCTTACAGGGGGCCTTCCTAAGTACCAATTCACCCCTCCACTTT. It translates to CASLQGAFLSTNSPLHF.

This chain links TRBV7-2 with TRBJ1-5, with a tentative D call TRBD1 (5 bases). V was pared by 2 bases and J by 0 bases, with 8 bases between. The CDR3 extends over 15 amino acids. Germline-derived CDR1 and CDR2 are SGHTA and FQGNSA. The CDR3 DNA reads as TGTGCCAGCAGCTTAAAGGGGAATAGCAATCAGCCCCAGCATTTT. This translates into CASSLKGNSNQPQHF.

The chain recombines TRBV7-6 with TRBJ2-2, with TRBD2 identical over 7 bases. Germline CDR1 and CDR2: SGHVS and FNYEAQ. The trim removed 0 bases at V and 7 bases at J, leaving 2 bases unmatched. CDR3 size: 14 residues. The DNA of the CDR3 is TGTGCCAGCAGCTTAGCTGCGGGGGTCGGGGAGCTGTTTTTT. This gives the protein CASSLAAGVGELFF.

The table lists this clone with a count of one. DNA for the CDR3: TGTGCCAGCAGCTCCCGCGGGGCCTCTGACAATGAGCAGTTCTTC. Protein: CASSSRGASDNEQFF. The rearrangement uses TRBV11-2 and TRBJ2-1, with D perhaps matching TRBD2 (6 bases). V was clipped by 4 bases and J by 5 bases, with 15 bases between them. CDR1 and CDR2 from the germline V gene are SGHAT and FQNNGV. This CDR3 is built from 15 residues.

Only one count was recorded for this clone. The chain links TRBV6-6 to TRBJ1-5, with D hard to call. CDR1 is MNHNY and CDR2 is SVGAGI in the germline V gene (reference sequence). V was shortened by 6 bases and J by 7 bases, with 19 bases between the two germline ends. The CDR3 length is 15 residues. CDR3 sequence reads: CASSHGGGLEQPQHF. CDR3 coding DNA: TGTGCCAGCAGCCACGGCGGCGGGCTGGAACAGCCCCAGCATTTT.

CDR3: CASSPGTGDRGEQYF. CDR3 in DNA: TGTGCCAGCTCACCCGGGACAGGAGACAGAGGGGAGCAGTACTTC. This chain joins TRBV18 and TRBJ2-7; TRBD1 matches 8 bases. Trimming at V came to 3 bases and at J to 7 bases, leaving 11 bases not matched to a gene. This CDR3 contains 15 residues. Germline loops: CDR1 KGHSH, CDR2 LQKENI.

The V gene is TRBV15, the J gene TRBJ1-2; D is unresolved. Germline V gene data show CDR1 as LNHNV and CDR2 as YYDKDF (reference sequence). The CDR3 is 14 residues long. Trimming removed 0 bases from V and 7 bases from J, with 12 bases in between. Written as DNA, the CDR3 is TGTGCCACCAGCAGAGATCTTTCAGGTCCTGGCTACACCTTC. This codes for CATSRDLSGPGYTF.

CDR3 bases: TGTGCCAGCACCATAGGGGGGGCAACCGGGGAGCTGTTTTTT. This gives the protein CASTIGGATGELFF. This sequence joins TRBV7-8 and TRBJ2-2; tentative D call: TRBD2 (7 bases). V was shortened by 7 bases and J by 5 bases, with 14 bases between the two germline ends. This CDR3 region has 14 residues. CDR1 and CDR2 (germline): SGHVS, FQNEAQ.

In its sample, this clone was seen once. CDR3 amino acids: CASSLAGGSYEQYF. CDR3 bases: TGTGCCAGCTCACTAGCGGGGGGCTCCTACGAGCAGTACTTC. This chain connects TRBV18 to TRBJ2-7; TRBD2 aligns across 10 bases. The CDR3 sequence is 14 residues long. Trimming at V came to 4 bases and at J to 0 bases, leaving 0 bases not matched to a gene. The V gene's germline CDR1 is KGHSH and CDR2 LQKENI.

This chain uses TRBV5-6 with TRBJ1-1, with D possibly matching TRBD1 (5 bases). CDR1 SGHDT and CDR2 YYEEEE come from the germline V gene. V shed 0 bases and J shed 4 bases, with 13 bases lying between them. The CDR3 length is 15 residues. This chain's CDR3 is CASSLGGRVGTEAFF. The CDR3 nucleotides read TGTGCCAGCAGCTTGGGGGGGAGGGTAGGCACTGAAGCTTTCTTT.